This entry concerns a single T cell receptor (beta chain). TCRdb's copy holds only in-frame clones and misses some; the assay was immunoSEQ multiplex PCR. The sample consists of a few hundred thousand clones, 70% to 90% of them appearing once. This specimen comes from a study of blood T cell repertoires in COVID-19. V dropped 6 bases and J dropped 1 base, with 6 bases sitting between them. The CDR3 covers 12 residues. From germline, CDR1 is MDHEN and CDR2 SYDVKM. The rearrangement joins TRBV28 to TRBJ2-5, with D hard to call. This clonotype was obtained from a woman between 50 and 59 years old who had recovered from COVID-19. Sequenced sample: peripheral blood. The CDR3 sequence is CASSRAQETQYF. The DNA of the CDR3 is TGTGCCAGCAGCCGAGCCCAAGAGACCCAGTACTTC.